Shown below are 12 T cell receptor beta chains from a single sample sequenced in a study of cytomegalovirus exposure and HLA in healthy donors. The PCR was carried out with 60 Vbeta primers and 13 Jbeta primers. Data came from immunoSEQ multiplex PCR; TCRdb stores just in-frame clones and leaves some out. Of 90,000 to 120,000 clones in the sample, approximately 74% were seen once. Sequenced material: PBMCs. These receptors came from a woman in her thirties or forties in good health and CMV-seropositive.

This rearrangement joins TRBV5-4 to TRBJ1-1; D possibly corresponds to TRBD1 (6 bases). The V end lost 0 bases, the J end lost 2 bases, and 14 bases lay between the germline ends. Germline V gene data show CDR1 as SGHNT and CDR2 as YYREEE (reference sequence). This CDR3 is built from 16 residues. CDR3 loop: CASSLGGGGGNTEAFF. The CDR3 region has the DNA TGTGCCAGCAGCTTGGGCGGGGGCGGAGGAAACACTGAAGCTTTCTTT.

The CDR3 is CASRKVGGPYEQYF. The CDR3 DNA reads TGCGCCAGCCGTAAAGTGGGAGGACCCTACGAGCAGTACTTC. The chain links TRBV4-1 to TRBJ2-7; D is perhaps TRBD2 (6 bases). The CDR3 spans 14 residues. The V end was cut by 8 bases, the J end by 2 bases, with 16 bases between. From germline, CDR1 is MGHRA and CDR2 YSYEKL.

The rearrangement joins TRBV4-1 to TRBJ2-7; 8 bases are shared with TRBD2. The length of the CDR3 is 17 residues. The germline V gene encodes CDR1 MGHRA and CDR2 YSYEKL. J lost 1 base, V lost 2 bases, and 10 bases had no gene match. Written as DNA, the CDR3 is TGCGCCAGCAGCCAAACTTATACTAGCGGCATTTCCTACGAGCAGTACTTC. Amino acids: CASSQTYTSGISYEQYF.

This chain uses TRBV12-5 with TRBJ2-7, with a tentative D call TRBD1 (5 bases). In germline, CDR1 is LGHNT, CDR2 FRNRAP. The CDR3 is made up of 12 amino acids. The V end lost 6 bases, the J end lost 2 bases, and 8 bases lay between the germline ends. The DNA of the CDR3 is TGTGCTAGTGGGGCAGGGCCCTACGAGCAGTACTTC. Translation gives CASGAGPYEQYF.

The genes are TRBV27 and TRBJ2-1, with D maybe TRBD2 (6 bases). The CDR3 has 15 amino acids. Trimming stripped 5 bases from V and 6 bases from J, with 17 bases between. In germline, CDR1 is MNHEY, CDR2 SMNVEV (reference sequence). CDR3 nucleotides: TGTGCCAGCAGTATGTTGGACTACAAAGGCAATGAGCAGTTCTTC. This gives the protein CASSMLDYKGNEQFF.

The chain employs TRBV25-1 and TRBJ1-6, with 7 positions matching TRBD1. Unmatched junction bases numbered 7, after V lost 6 bases and J lost 5 bases. The CDR3 contains 15 residues. The germline CDR1 and CDR2 sequences are MGHDK and SYGVNS. The CDR3 bases are TGTGCCAGCAGGAGGGACAGAGTTGATAATTCACCCCTCCACTTT. Encoded protein: CASRRDRVDNSPLHF.

The sample holds a few counts of this clone. The chain joins TRBV20-1 to TRBJ2-3; D gene unclear. Germline-derived CDR1 and CDR2 are DFQATT and SNEGSKA (reference sequence). CDR3 size: 10 residues. V lost 4 bases and J 8 bases, leaving 7 bases between the germline ends. This chain's CDR3 is CSAMARTQYF. Here the CDR3 DNA reads TGCAGTGCTATGGCACGTACGCAGTATTTT.

The chain carries TRBV18 and TRBJ1-6; no reliable D call. There are 14 residues in the CDR3. The germline V gene has CDR1 KGHSH and CDR2 LQKENI. V lost 4 bases and J 10 bases, leaving 14 bases between the germline ends. CDR3 in amino acids: CASSREGSESPLHF. The CDR3 nucleotides read TGTGCCAGCTCACGGGAGGGATCGGAATCACCCCTCCACTTT. The entire variable domain, with the rest obtained from reference TRBV18 and TRBJ1-6, is as follows: NAGVMQNPRHLVRRRGQEARLRCSPMKGHSHVYWYRQLPEEGLKFMVYLQKENIIDESGMPKERFSAEFPKEGPSILRIQQVVRGDSAAYFCASSREGSESPLHFGNGTRLTVT.

The V gene is TRBV5-1, the J gene TRBJ2-1, with 11 bases fitting TRBD2. This CDR3 region has 16 residues. CDR1 is SGHRS and CDR2 is YFSETQ in the germline V gene. The V gene end was trimmed by 3 bases and the J gene end by 4 bases; junction bases not matched to a gene: 6. The CDR3 bases are TGCGCCAGCAGCTCGATATTAGCGGGGGGGTACAATGAGCAGTTCTTC. Amino acids: CASSSILAGGYNEQFF. Full variable domain (outside the CDR3, taken from reference TRBV5-1 and TRBJ2-1): KAGVTQTPRYLIKTRGQQVTLSCSPISGHRSVSWYQQTPGQGLQFLFEYFSETQRNKGNFPGRFSGRQFSNSRSEMNVSTLELGDSALYLCASSSILAGGYNEQFFGPGTRLTVL.

The J gene is TRBJ2-5, the V gene TRBV5-1, with D maybe TRBD2 (6 bases). V was clipped by 2 bases and J by 5 bases, with 10 bases between them. The CDR3 covers 13 residues. The germline CDR1 and CDR2 sequences are SGHRS and YFSETQ. CDR3 protein: CASSLHGRETQYF. CDR3 nucleotides: TGCGCCAGCAGCTTACATGGGAGGGAGACCCAGTACTTC.

This clone came up a few times. This chain connects TRBV2 to TRBJ2-3, with 7 positions matching TRBD1. CDR1 SNHLY and CDR2 FYNNEI come from the germline V gene. The CDR3 has 13 residues. V was clipped by 6 bases and J by 4 bases; unmatched bases: 4. Here the CDR3 reads CASRGTVADTQYF. CDR3 DNA sequence: TGTGCCAGCAGGGGGACAGTTGCAGATACGCAGTATTTT. The whole variable domain, filled in from reference TRBV2 and TRBJ2-3, reads EPEVTQTPSHQVTQMGQEVILRCVPISNHLYFYWYRQILGQKVEFLVSFYNNEISEKSEIFDDQFSVERPDGSNFTLKIRSTKLEDSAMYFCASRGTVADTQYFGPGTRLTVL.

The genes are TRBV6-1 and TRBJ2-6; 7 nucleotides agree with TRBD1. Trimming at V came to 4 bases and at J to 2 bases, leaving 5 bases not matched to a gene. The CDR3 is 16 residues long. Germline V lookup: CDR1 MNHNS, CDR2 SASEGT. CDR3 DNA sequence: TGTGCCAGCAGTGCGCTGACAGGGACTGGGGCCAACGTCCTGACTTTC. This sequence encodes CASSALTGTGANVLTF.